This TCR beta chain was profiled in a study of cytomegalovirus exposure and HLA in healthy donors (dated 2017 in TCRdb). Describing the broader study: According to an earlier analysis of 587 of the donors, roughly 180 million T cells yielded approximately 120 million unique TCR beta sequences and less than 300 Gb of sequence data. HLA typing included class I and class II loci at four-digit resolution. Among 398 genotyped donors of the cohort, an average of around 250,000 unique TCR beta nucleotide sequences was sequenced per donor, of which about 19% were non-productive. The study was designed to test whether signatures of past pathogen exposure could be identified by cataloging public T cell receptors. Because of strong linkage in the cohort, roughly five DR-DQ haplotypes were treated as single units for association and clustering. The study profiled the T cell repertoires of some 610 subjects by immunosequencing and related them to cytomegalovirus serostatus. Donor age, sex, ethnicity and CMV serostatus were compiled together with the repertoire data. The later analysis used no new phenotypic data to find candidate immune exposures, relying instead on TCR beta sequences and their occurrence across donors. To predict cytomegalovirus infection status, the study combined high-throughput TCR immunosequencing, statistical association of individual TCRs with disease status, and machine learning. The number of donors typed differed by locus, with 629-630 for A, B, C, DRB1 and DQB1, roughly 520 for DQA1, 606 for DPA1, and over 400 for DPB1. Every repertoire in the discovery cohort had been generated on one and the same sequencing platform. To decide whether each TCR beta V gene segment behaved as functional or pseudogenic, an earlier analysis of some 580 of the donors relied on high-throughput TCR beta sequencing. About 310 gigabases of sequencing data and 70 million to 100 million unique TCR sequences were included in an early release covering 550 to 800 HLA-typed donors. To study patterns of TCR occurrence, a later analysis re-analyzed previously published TCR beta repertoires from under 750 donors and added high-resolution HLA genotyping. The genetic ancestry cluster associated with self-reported Caucasian donors included 81% of the 398 genotyped donors. Besides the first cohort of under 700 subjects, a separate validation cohort made up of 120 or so different subjects was used. A later genetic analysis used genome-wide SNP genotypes for about three fifths of the 666 donors, treating that subset as a discovery cohort. What the work shows at the level of the full study, not this receptor alone: The study listed approximately 160 TCR beta chains as associated with cytomegalovirus. Some IMGT-functional V segments, including TRBV6-2 and TRBV6-3, could not be distinguished by the 87-base-pair reads and were therefore excluded. In a later analysis, several top co-occurrence clusters were reported to appear linked to parvovirus B19, influenza, CMV and Epstein-Barr virus. In a later genetic analysis, fewer N-insertions in productive TCRs were reported among donors in an Asian-associated ancestry cluster than the approximately 670-donor mean. The earlier analysis of about 600 of the donors excluded 15 to 20 rarely observed V segments, including chromosome 9 orphons, because counts were too low. A further reported finding was that TCR beta sequences accurately predicted the HLA-A and HLA-B alleles for most subjects in the first cohort. In this cohort, only TCR beta chains were sequenced, and detectable features were limited by the absence of alpha or paired-chain data. A group of highly shared sequence variants was considered likely to be a technical artifact of the sequencing pipeline. In an earlier analysis of a few hundred of the donors, most TCR beta V segments were observed in productive rearrangements about 90% or about 30% of the time, broadly matching IMGT annotations. CMV serostatus was the only immune exposure information available for the cohort. In a later analysis, HLA-associated TCR beta chains showed more clonal expansion and lower generation probabilities than non-associated chains that were equally common. In a later analysis, TCR association rates were found to vary across HLA loci, with the most associated TCRs seen for DRB1 alleles and the fewest for HLA-C alleles. Roughly uniform sequencing depth across donors was assumed in presence/absence analyses, although this assumption may not hold. A few of the identified cytomegalovirus-associated TCR beta chains were confirmed in vitro to be specific for cytomegalovirus antigens. Correlated functional status among segregating V segments might reflect linkage disequilibrium, but an unknown experimental factor could not be ruled out. According to the authors, the approach could potentially be generalized to other disease states and immunological phenotypes. The classifier was reported to diagnose cytomegalovirus status with high specificity and sensitivity in both the original cohort and the validation cohort. An association between a missense DCLRE1C variant and V-gene and J-gene trimming of TCR beta chains was found in a later genetic analysis and replicated in an independent cohort. According to a later analysis, most CMV-associated TCR beta chains appeared to be HLA-restricted, and the HLA associations seemed to be driven largely by CMV exposure. At a false discovery rate of 0.05, a later analysis linked around 17,000 TCR beta sequences to specific HLA alleles. Most TCR sequences were seen in very few donors, while some public TCRs were found in many individuals. Because HLA typing was missing for some donors at each locus, association tests included only the typed subset. When HLA alleles, especially DR and DQ, strongly co-occurred, TCR associations were difficult to assign to individual alleles.

The library was produced with the immunoSEQ multiplex PCR assay. For the multiplex PCR, a mixture combining 60 forward primers for TCR Vbeta segments and 13 reverse primers for TCR Jbeta segments was used. A multiplex PCR assay on genomic DNA amplified the CDR3 region of rearranged TCR beta genes. The Illumina HiSeq System was used to sequence the amplified TCR beta libraries as 87-base-pair reads. Concerning the study's data processing: A later analysis counted tens of millions of unique TCR beta chains across the 550 to 800 repertoires, and 10 million to 11 million of these chains were shared by at least two donors. A nearest-neighbor algorithm error-corrected the raw reads and collapsed the reads into unique sequences, merging closely related sequences to remove PCR and sequencing errors. CDR3 sequences were aligned to IMGT reference sequences to assign V, D and J gene segments. Each retained sequence needed at least a six-nucleotide match to both a V gene segment and a J gene segment. A rearrangement counted as productive if the CDR3 had no stop codons and remained in frame with V and J, and every other rearrangement counted as non-productive. Following IMGT convention, CDR3 was defined as the stretch from the second conserved V-encoded cysteine up to the conserved J-encoded phenylalanine. The earlier analysis of 500 to 600 of the donors excluded sequences that lacked an unambiguous match to a single V gene segment. An earlier analysis of a few hundred of the donors classified V segments as functional when productive rearrangements were above 56.7% and as segregating when the standard deviation between donors was above 5%. A statistical classification framework was built for diagnosing cytomegalovirus status from the catalog of TCR beta chain sequences. In a later analysis, V and J genes were assigned by comparing TCR nucleotide sequences against IMGT/GENE-DB human TR gene sequences. The TCRdist pipeline was used in a later analysis to assign CDR3 sequences and most-parsimonious VDJ recombination scenarios. A later analysis defined each TCR beta chain by its CDR3 amino acid sequence plus V-gene family, and excluded reads lacking a unique V-gene family. To address suspected cross-contamination and a sequencing artifact, a later analysis removed roughly 580 highly shared, low-generation-probability nucleotide sequences. A later analysis calculated a clonal expansion index for each public chain from normalized within-repertoire ranks of inferred template counts. In a later analysis, generation probabilities were computed using a VDJ recombination model fitted to out-of-frame rearrangements, and the results were checked against IGoR. In a later analysis, TCR-TCR, TCR-HLA and TCR-CMV co-occurrence was scored with hypergeometric tests, and a repertoire-size bias correction was applied to TCR pairs. In a later analysis, false discovery rates were estimated by permuting HLA or CMV assignments 20 times. In a later analysis, co-occurring TCRs were grouped using DBSCAN, and TCRdist sequence similarity was added for clustering within HLA-allele-positive subsets. Co-occurrence clustering excluded repertoires with fewer than 30,000 or more than 120,000 public chains, plus five with anomalous nucleotide sharing. TCRdb obtained this table from immuneACCESS and retained in-frame rearrangements with V and J assigned. These tables miss some clones; where compared with another copy, unresolved V genes account for less than half of the shortfall, and the remainder is unexplained. For V, J and clone size, that table is used; D and trimming come from the DNA. For this sample the table gives 130,000 or so clones, of which more than 65% were detected only once. Of the sample, 2.5% to 3% is held by the ten largest clones.

In total, over 600 healthy bone marrow donors made up the cohort. At the time of sampling, every cohort member was nominally healthy, though immune exposures that went unrecorded were likely present. The donor was CMV seropositive and was included in the group of 290 or so seropositive cohort members. A peripheral blood sample was collected from each donor, and TCR beta sequencing was performed on peripheral blood mononuclear cells. The Qiagen DNeasy Blood Extraction Kit was used to extract genomic DNA from the blood cell samples. Clipping removes 4 bases from V and 2 bases from J, with 11 as the unmatched junction base count. There are 17 amino acids in the CDR3, from cysteine to phenylalanine inclusive. The read is trimmed to its CDR3 DNA, 51 bases read in frame from base 1. The germline V gene gives CDR1 as MNHNS and CDR2 as SASEGT. As to this clone: Its cognate antigen has yet to be identified. There are no base qualities to consult, and no much larger clone falls within one base.

The sequencing sample was made of PBMCs. The chain is assembled from TRBV6-1 and TRBJ2-3, with TRBD2 identical over 8 junction bases. This sequence was found in a woman in her late teens or twenties in good health and CMV-seropositive. The CDR3 amino acid sequence is: CASSAPAGAGTTDTQYF. The DNA reads TGTGCCAGCAGTGCTCCAGCGGGGGCGGGGACCACAGATACGCAGTATTTT.